The next 15 T cell receptor beta chains were all read from a single sample in a study of blood T cell repertoires in COVID-19. Libraries were prepared by immunoSEQ multiplex PCR; TCRdb keeps only in-frame clonotypes and omits some of them. The table lists under 85,000 clones, roughly 89% of them singletons, with 5% to 6.5% in the top ten. The sequencing sample was made of peripheral blood. The receptors come from a man aged 50-60 years with acute or convalescent COVID-19.

This clone has only a few counts. The gene calls are TRBV11-2 and TRBJ1-4, with a tentative D call TRBD1 (5 bases). V was clipped by 2 bases and J by 4 bases, with 11 bases between them. The germline gives CDR1 SGHAT, CDR2 FQNNGV. The CDR3 contains 15 residues. The CDR3 loop reads CASSLRSGLNEKLFF. The DNA for the CDR3 is TGTGCCAGCAGCTTAAGGTCAGGGCTTAATGAAAAACTGTTTTTT.

The genes are TRBV19 and TRBJ2-1; 9 bases map to TRBD2. The CDR3 is 19 amino acids. Germline V lookup: CDR1 LNHDA, CDR2 SQIVND (reference sequence). The V segment lost 5 bases and the J segment 2 bases; nucleotides outside the gene matches: 16. CDR3 in DNA: TGTGCCAGTAGTCCACGCCAGTATTTAGCGGGAGAACCCTACAATGAGCAGTTCTTC. This gives the protein CASSPRQYLAGEPYNEQFF.

The chain carries TRBV9 and TRBJ2-7; a weak D match, TRBD2 (5 bases). CDR1 is SGDLS and CDR2 is YYNGEE in the germline V gene. The CDR3 is 14 residues long. V was pared by 3 bases and J by 2 bases, with 12 bases between. CDR3 sequence (DNA): TGTGCCAGCAGCGCGACGGGAAACCCCTACGAGCAGTACTTC. Amino acids: CASSATGNPYEQYF.

The rearrangement uses TRBV18 and TRBJ1-1; TRBD1 aligns across 12 bases. The length of the CDR3 is 16 residues. CDR1 and CDR2 from the germline V gene are KGHSH and LQKENI. V shed 1 base, J shed 6 bases, and the junction held 6 bases outside the gene matches. This CDR3 reads CASSPRGQGAIAEAFF. The CDR3 DNA sequence: TGTGCCAGCTCACCACGGGGACAGGGGGCGATTGCTGAAGCTTTCTTT.

V is TRBV30 and J is TRBJ1-2; D might be TRBD1 (5 bases). CDR1 and CDR2 from the germline V gene are GTSNPN and SVGIG (reference sequence). The CDR3 is 14 residues long. The V end lost 0 bases, the J end lost 6 bases, and 14 bases lay between the germline ends. CDR3 sequence: CAWSVLWGEDGYTF. The CDR3 nucleotides are TGTGCCTGGAGTGTACTTTGGGGGGAGGATGGCTACACCTTC.

The chain is built from TRBV18 and TRBJ2-1, with 9 bases lining up with TRBD1. The CDR3 runs to 15 residues. The germline V gene encodes CDR1 KGHSH and CDR2 LQKENI. Trimming at V came to 3 bases and at J to 10 bases, leaving 10 bases not matched to a gene. The CDR3 nucleotides read TGTGCCAGCTCACCGGGACAGGGTCCCAATTGGGAGCAGTTCTTC. Its protein is CASSPGQGPNWEQFF.

V gene TRBV3-1 (or the pseudogene TRBV3-2) combines with J gene TRBJ2-7, with 8 bases lining up with TRBD2. The V and J ends lost 1 base and 8 bases, in that order; junction bases with no gene match: 13. Germline V CDR1 and CDR2: LGHDT, YNNKEL (reference sequence). The length of the CDR3 is 16 residues. The CDR3 DNA follows: TGTGCCAGCAGCCAAGTACAGGGACTAGATGATCTGAAGCAGTACTTC. Translation: CASSQVQGLDDLKQYF.

The chain combines TRBV18 with TRBJ2-7, with D maybe TRBD1 (6 bases). This CDR3 comprises 11 residues. V lost 4 bases, J lost 7 bases, and 8 bases lay in between. Germline lookup yields CDR1 KGHSH and CDR2 LQKENI. The DNA for the CDR3 is TGTGCCAGCTCACGTAGGGGGGAGCAGTACTTC. It encodes CASSRRGEQYF. Combining the CDR3 with reference TRBV18 and TRBJ2-7 gives the whole variable domain NAGVMQNPRHLVRRRGQEARLRCSPMKGHSHVYWYRQLPEEGLKFMVYLQKENIIDESGMPKERFSAEFPKEGPSILRIQQVVRGDSAAYFCASSRRGEQYFGPGTRLTVT.

This clone was observed once. V is TRBV2 and J is TRBJ1-1; D is perhaps TRBD1 (5 bases). Germline CDR1 and CDR2: SNHLY and FYNNEI. There are 13 residues in the CDR3. Trimming shortened V by 4 bases and J by 1 base, and 7 bases separated the two germline ends. CDR3 nucleotide sequence: TGTGCCAGCAGTGGACAGACGAACACTGAAGCTTTCTTT. Amino acids: CASSGQTNTEAFF.

V gene TRBV5-1 combines with J gene TRBJ2-1, with 7 bases lining up with TRBD2. Losses at the gene ends were 3 bases for V and 15 bases for J; bases not matched to a gene: 12. The CDR3 is 13 residues long. Germline CDR1 SGHRS, CDR2 YFSETQ. DNA for the CDR3: TGCGCCAGCAGCTGGGACCCTAGCGGAAAATGGTTCTTC. This sequence encodes CASSWDPSGKWFF.

This chain connects TRBV27 to TRBJ2-3; 7 bases fit TRBD2. The V gene end was trimmed by 2 bases and the J gene end by 2 bases; junction bases not matched to a gene: 4. The CDR3 covers 15 residues. The germline gives CDR1 MNHEY, CDR2 SMNVEV (reference sequence). CDR3 sequence reads: CASSLRAGDTDTQYF. CDR3 bases: TGTGCCAGCAGTTTAAGGGCGGGAGACACAGATACGCAGTATTTT.

V gene TRBV18 combines with J gene TRBJ2-5, with D possibly matching TRBD2 (6 bases). CDR3 length: 13 residues. V lost 3 bases to trimming and J lost 5 bases, with 10 bases between them. Germline assignment: CDR1 KGHSH and CDR2 LQKENI. CDR3 coding DNA: TGTGCCAGCTCACCCGGGAGTCGGGAGACCCAGTACTTC. Translated, it gives CASSPGSRETQYF.

This chain links TRBV27 with TRBJ1-1; a possible D gene is TRBD1 (6 bases). The V end lost 4 bases, the J end lost 4 bases, and 19 bases lay between the germline ends. This CDR3 has 16 amino acids. Germline CDR1 reads MNHEY; CDR2 reads SMNVEV (reference sequence). The CDR3 spells CASSSLPGQGSTEAFF. As DNA, the CDR3 is TGTGCCAGCAGTTCTTTACCGGGGCAGGGGAGCACTGAAGCTTTCTTT.

This chain's CDR3 is CATSDRSGVSYNEQFF. The CDR3 nucleotides are TGTGCCACCAGTGACCGATCAGGGGTCTCCTACAATGAGCAGTTCTTC. This chain connects TRBV24-1 to TRBJ2-1; D perhaps matches TRBD1 (6 bases). CDR1 is KGHDR and CDR2 is SFDVKD in the germline V gene. Between the trimmed V and J ends, which lost 4 bases and 0 bases, there was a span of 12 bases. The CDR3 length is 16 residues.

This chain connects TRBV6-6 to TRBJ1-3, with a tentative D call TRBD1 (5 bases). Deletions cut 4 bases from V and 4 bases from J, with 14 bases between. The germline CDR1 and CDR2 sequences are MNHNY and SVGAGI (reference sequence). The CDR3 has 15 amino acids. The CDR3 coding sequence is TGTGCCAGCAGTTCCCGAGGCAGGGCCGGAAACACCATATATTTT. Translating it yields CASSSRGRAGNTIYF.